The T cell receptor beta chain under discussion was sequenced for a study of CD8+ T cells in alopecia areata. Study overall: Dosing with tofacitinib proceeded for 6 to 18 months, followed by 6 months off drug.

Treatment reported: oral pan-JAK inhibitor, 5-10 mg twice daily. Both peripheral blood and punch biopsies of lesional scalp skin were obtained from patients who had alopecia areata. Sorting of CD4+ and CD8+ T cells was performed on PBMCs. With 3 bases clipped from V and 2 bases from J, the junction kept 5 bases outside the gene matches. The CDR3 length is 15 residues. The germline V gene encodes CDR1 SGHAT and CDR2 FQNNGV. General study results and limits: Many expanded lesional clones persisted during tofacitinib (in both scalp and blood).

As to this clone: The antigen is undetermined.

RNA extraction and reverse transcription yielded cDNA as sequencing template. The table came from immunoSEQ multiplex PCR; TCRdb's copy has only in-frame clones and leaves some out. This repertoire shows some 180,000 clones, about 53% found once; its top ten account for less than 14%. This TCR was recovered from a human donor with alopecia areata. The rearrangement joins TRBV11-2 to TRBJ2-7, with 9 positions matching TRBD1. The material was CD8+ T cells sorted from blood, obtained at week 24, from a patient treated with tofacitinib. CDR3 nucleotide sequence: TGTGCCAGCAGCTTCCGGGACAGGGTGACCTACGAGCAGTACTTC. Amino acids: CASSFRDRVTYEQYF.